This TCR beta chain was documented in a study of T cell changes during pregnancy in multiple sclerosis (dated by TCRdb to the late 2010s). At the level of the whole study: The study looked at changes in the T cell repertoire across pregnancy in women with multiple sclerosis.

Note on this clone: This clone's antigen is unknown. Base quality data are lacking; no much larger clone is found one base away.

Receptors were amplified or captured by the immunoSEQ multiplex PCR assay. Drawn from immuneACCESS, this table holds only the in-frame rearrangements with V and J called that TCRdb kept. Clones are partly lost; checked studies trace under half to an unresolved V gene and leave the rest unexplained. The sample table holds about 38,000 clones, of which 90% to 95% were seen once. The ten largest make up 5% to 6.5% of the sample. In the germline V gene (reference sequence), CDR1 corresponds to SEHNR and CDR2 to FQNEAQ. The CDR3, from cysteine to phenylalanine, totals 16 residues. Only CDR3 DNA is held: 48 bases, read in frame from base 1. At the junction V is shortened by 0 bases and J by 2 bases, with 14 bases in between.

The material was CD8+ T cells from peripheral blood mononuclear cells, obtained in the second trimester of pregnancy. The TCR comes from a female donor with multiple sclerosis, enrolled in a pregnancy study. The rearranged chain carries TRBV7-9 and TRBJ2-7, with the D gene too uncertain to name. The CDR3 here reads CASSLAVAAATYEQYF. The nucleotide sequence reads as follows: TGTGCCAGCAGCTTAGCGGTCGCGGCTGCGACCTACGAGCAGTACTTC.